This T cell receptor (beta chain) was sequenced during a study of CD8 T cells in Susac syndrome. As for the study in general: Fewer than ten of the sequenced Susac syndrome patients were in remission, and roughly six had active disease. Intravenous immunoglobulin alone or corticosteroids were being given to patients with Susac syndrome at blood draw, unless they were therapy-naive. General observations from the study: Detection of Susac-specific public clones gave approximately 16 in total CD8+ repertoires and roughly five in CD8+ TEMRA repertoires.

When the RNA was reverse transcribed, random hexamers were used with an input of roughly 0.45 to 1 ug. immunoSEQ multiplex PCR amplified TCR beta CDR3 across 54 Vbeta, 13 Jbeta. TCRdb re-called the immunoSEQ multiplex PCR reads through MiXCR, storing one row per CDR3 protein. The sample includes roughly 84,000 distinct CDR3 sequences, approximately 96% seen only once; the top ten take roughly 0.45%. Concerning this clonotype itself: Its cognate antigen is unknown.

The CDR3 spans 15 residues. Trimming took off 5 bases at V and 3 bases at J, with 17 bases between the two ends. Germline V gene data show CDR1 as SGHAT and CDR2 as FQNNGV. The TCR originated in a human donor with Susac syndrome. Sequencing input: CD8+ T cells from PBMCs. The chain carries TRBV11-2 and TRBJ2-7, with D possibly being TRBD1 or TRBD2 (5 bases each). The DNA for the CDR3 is TGTGCCAGCAGCATCACACCCGGGGCCATCTACGAGCAGTACTTC. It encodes CASSITPGAIYEQYF. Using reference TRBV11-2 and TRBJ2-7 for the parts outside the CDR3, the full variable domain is EAGVAQSPRYKIIEKRQSVAFWCNPISGHATLYWYQQILGQGPKLLIQFQNNGVVDDSQLPKDRFSAERLKGVDSTLKIQPAKLEDSAVYLCASSITPGAIYEQYFGPGTRLTVT.